One and the same sample provided the 25 T cell receptor beta chains below, sequenced in a study of cytomegalovirus exposure and HLA in healthy donors (dated 2017 in TCRdb). Library prep was done by the immunoSEQ multiplex PCR assay. This is the immuneACCESS table as TCRdb keeps it, with only in-frame sequences that have V and J called. A part of the clones is gone; compared with another copy, unresolved V genes explain less than half, and the rest is unexplained. Within this sample are about 73,000 clones, with about 87% of them counted one time only. Together, the top ten hold 3% to 4% of the sample. Sequencing was carried out using PBMCs. The receptors stem from a woman younger than 30 in good health and CMV-seropositive.

As regards this clone: The junction shows a germline mismatch at one end, possibly a read error. The chain joins TRBV27 to TRBJ2-1, with D possibly TRBD1 on 5 matching bases. This CDR3 contains 13 residues. Looked up from germline, CDR1 is MNHEY and CDR2 is SMNVEV (reference sequence). CDR3 nucleotide sequence: TGTGCCAGCAGCTTATCAACAGGATTCGAGCAGTTCTTC. Translating it yields CASSLSTGFEQFF.

The chain links TRBV12-2 to TRBJ1-5; TRBD1, the table's D call, was not compared with the DNA. TRBV12-2 is marked as a pseudogene. The CDR3 totals 15 residues. As DNA, the CDR3 is TGTGCAAGTCGCTTCTTCACAGTCAGCAATCAGCCCCAGCATTTT. This gives the protein CASRFFTVSNQPQHF.

The gene calls are TRBV11-3 and TRBJ2-1; D not resolved. The CDR3 is 19 amino acids. Germline loops: CDR1 SGHNT, CDR2 YENEEA. V was cut by 1 base and J by 5 bases, with 24 bases left in between. The CDR3 loop reads CASSLGLGQAGLSNNEQFF. The CDR3 coding sequence is TGTGCCAGCAGCTTAGGTCTGGGTCAGGCTGGCTTGTCAAACAATGAGCAGTTCTTC.

Here the CDR3 reads CASGASGQGTGELFF. Here the CDR3 DNA reads TGTGCCAGCGGGGCATCTGGACAGGGGACCGGGGAGCTGTTTTTT. V and J are TRBV2 and TRBJ2-2, with TRBD1 identical over 9 bases. The CDR3 covers 15 residues. The V and J ends lost 8 bases and 5 bases, in that order; junction bases with no gene match: 9. Looked up from germline, CDR1 is SNHLY and CDR2 is FYNNEI.

The chain carries TRBV7-9 and TRBJ1-1, with 7 bases fitting TRBD1. Germline V gives CDR1 SEHNR, CDR2 FQNEAQ (reference sequence). The CDR3 is made up of 11 amino acids. V dropped 6 bases and J dropped 10; count of bases not matched to a gene: 5. The CDR3 DNA reads as TGTGCCAGCAGTGAAACAGGGGTAGCTTTCTTT. It encodes CASSETGVAFF.

CDR3 sequence: CASSRAGTYEQYF. CDR3 coding DNA: TGTGCCAGCAGTCGCGCAGGAACCTACGAGCAGTACTTC. This chain uses TRBV28 with TRBJ2-7; D remains ambiguous. Germline-derived CDR1 and CDR2 are MDHEN and SYDVKM. Trimming shortened V by 5 bases and J by 2 bases, and 10 bases separated the two germline ends. The CDR3 has 13 residues.

This chain joins TRBV27 and TRBJ2-7; maybe TRBD1 (6 bases). Germline CDR1 and CDR2: MNHEY and SMNVEV (reference sequence). The CDR3 covers 12 residues. V was shortened by 8 bases and J by 6 bases, with 14 bases between the two germline ends. DNA for the CDR3: TGTGCCAGCCGAGGGGGACGGCGCGAGCAGTACTTC. It yields the protein CASRGGRREQYF.

The chain employs TRBV18 and TRBJ2-7; a possible D gene is TRBD1 (6 bases). Trimming pared 3 bases from V and 0 bases from J, leaving 9 bases between. The CDR3 runs 14 residues. From germline, CDR1 is KGHSH and CDR2 LQKENI. The CDR3 protein is CASSPQDSSYEQYF. CDR3 DNA: TGTGCCAGCTCACCCCAGGACAGCTCCTACGAGCAGTACTTC.

The V and J genes are TRBV29-1 and TRBJ1-2; TRBD1 aligns across 11 bases. The CDR3 runs 13 residues. The trim removed 4 bases at V and 3 bases at J, leaving 1 base unmatched. Germline loops: CDR1 SQVTM, CDR2 ANQGSEA. CDR3 nucleotide sequence: TGCAGCGTTGGGACAGGGGGCGACTATGGCTACACCTTC. Translated: CSVGTGGDYGYTF.

The chain couples TRBV7-6 to TRBJ2-7; TRBD1 matches at 7 bases. The CDR3 consists of 14 residues. In germline, CDR1 is SGHVS, CDR2 FNYEAQ. V lost 4 bases and J lost 4; bases outside the gene matches: 7. The CDR3 here is CASSSRTGFYEQYF. CDR3 sequence (DNA): TGTGCCAGCAGCTCCCGGACAGGTTTTTACGAGCAGTACTTC.

The rearrangement links TRBV5-4 to TRBJ2-5, with D possibly TRBD2 on 7 matching bases. Germline CDR1 SGHNT, CDR2 YYREEE (reference sequence). The CDR3 length is 15 residues. Trimming stripped 2 bases from V and 5 bases from J, with 16 bases between. The CDR3: CASSFFEEGGETQYF. CDR3 nucleotides: TGTGCCAGCAGCTTTTTCGAGGAGGGGGGGGAGACCCAGTACTTC.

V is TRBV28 and J is TRBJ2-7; 12 bases map to TRBD1. CDR1 and CDR2 from the germline V gene are MDHEN and SYDVKM. The CDR3 extends over 16 amino acids. V was pared by 5 bases and J by 5 bases, with 10 bases of the junction left unmatched. Written as DNA, the CDR3 is TGTGCCAGCAGTATACCAACCGGGACAGGGGGCAACGAGCAGTACTTC. It translates to CASSIPTGTGGNEQYF.

The chain recombines TRBV29-1 with TRBJ1-4; TRBD1 is a possible D gene (5 bases). Germline values: CDR1 SQVTM, CDR2 ANQGSEA. V was trimmed by 8 bases and J by 7 bases, leaving 14 bases between them. The CDR3 is 12 residues long. The CDR3 loop reads CSFSGGGEKLFF. The CDR3 nucleotides read TGCAGCTTCTCGGGGGGGGGTGAAAAACTGTTTTTT.

The J gene is TRBJ2-7, the V gene TRBV7-8; TRBD2 is a possible D gene (6 bases). V shed 1 base and J shed 3 bases, with 13 bases lying between them. Germline CDR1 is SGHVS and CDR2 is FQNEAQ. CDR3 size: 15 residues. CDR3 residues: CASSLGVAADYEQYF. In DNA form, the CDR3 reads TGTGCCAGCAGCTTAGGGGTAGCGGCAGACTACGAGCAGTACTTC.

This clone appeared a single time. One end of the junction does not line up with germline, which may come from a read error. This sequence joins TRBV7-7 and TRBJ2-5, with 11 nucleotides matching TRBD2. The CDR3 sequence is 14 residues long. Germline CDR1 is SSHAT and CDR2 is FNYEAQ (reference sequence). CDR3 bases: TGTGCTAGCAGCTTAGCGGGAGGGGAAGAGACCCAGTACTTC. Translated: CASSLAGGEETQYF.

The chain is built from TRBV25-1 and TRBJ2-7, with a tentative D call TRBD1 (6 bases). V was clipped by 8 bases and J by 1 base, with 15 bases between them. The CDR3 covers 14 residues. Germline-derived CDR1 and CDR2 are MGHDK and SYGVNS. The CDR3 is CASLATGSSYEQYF. CDR3 DNA sequence: TGTGCCAGCCTCGCCACAGGGTCGTCCTACGAGCAGTACTTC.

The chain links TRBV4-2 to TRBJ1-3; 7 nucleotides match TRBD1. The CDR3 has 16 residues. V was clipped by 2 bases and J by 2 bases; unmatched bases: 6. Germline-derived CDR1 and CDR2 are LGHNA and YNFKEQ. This chain's CDR3 is CASSQQMTGTGNTIYF. DNA of the CDR3: TGTGCCAGCAGCCAACAAATGACAGGGACTGGAAACACCATATATTTT.

The rearrangement joins TRBV27 to TRBJ2-1, with D perhaps TRBD2 (6 bases). This CDR3 is built from 15 residues. Trimming left V 3 bases short and J 4 bases short, with 13 bases between. Germline loops: CDR1 MNHEY, CDR2 SMNVEV (reference sequence). The CDR3 loop reads CASSFIGGDYNEQFF. In DNA, the CDR3 is TGTGCCAGCAGTTTCATCGGCGGGGATTACAATGAGCAGTTCTTC.

The J gene is TRBJ1-5, the V gene TRBV30; no definite D call. Trimming took 1 base from V and 6 from J, leaving 10 bases between them. Germline V gives CDR1 GTSNPN, CDR2 SVGIG (reference sequence). The CDR3 length is 13 residues. CDR3: CAWSGQDRQPQHF. CDR3 sequence (DNA): TGTGCCTGGAGTGGTCAGGATCGTCAGCCCCAGCATTTT.

This clone was found once. The chain carries TRBV30 and TRBJ1-2; a weak D match, TRBD1 (6 bases). Looked up from germline, CDR1 is GTSNPN and CDR2 is SVGIG (reference sequence). V was pared by 1 base and J by 6 bases, with 15 bases between. The CDR3 totals 14 residues. The chain's CDR3 is CAWSGGLGAHGYTF. For the CDR3, the DNA is TGTGCCTGGAGTGGCGGATTGGGGGCCCATGGCTACACCTTC.

This CDR3 is CASSQDRTPNLIPSYNEQFF. The CDR3 DNA is TGTGCCAGCAGCCAGGATAGGACACCGAACCTAATTCCCAGCTACAATGAGCAGTTCTTC. The chain joins TRBV14 to TRBJ2-1; maybe TRBD1 (5 bases). This CDR3 is built from 20 residues. V lost 3 bases and J lost 3, with 27 bases in between. Germline CDR1 is SGHDN and CDR2 is FVKESK.

The chain is built from TRBV27 and TRBJ2-1; D not certain. Trimming took off 2 bases at V and 0 bases at J, with 8 bases between the two ends. Germline values: CDR1 MNHEY, CDR2 SMNVEV (reference sequence). The CDR3 consists of 15 residues. The CDR3 sequence is CASSLGRSSYNEQFF. The CDR3 coding sequence is TGTGCCAGCAGTTTAGGTAGAAGCTCCTACAATGAGCAGTTCTTC.

The rearrangement links TRBV23-1 to TRBJ2-5; D remains unclear. TRBV23-1 belongs to the ORF category, with a function that is uncertain. The CDR3 length is 15 residues. Trimming removed 3 bases from V and 7 bases from J, with 18 bases in between. Here the CDR3 DNA reads TGCGCCAGCAGTCACCGAACGGAAAGACCAGGGACCCAGTACTTC. Translation: CASSHRTERPGTQYF.

This chain links TRBV27 with TRBJ1-5; the D gene is possibly TRBD1 (5 bases). The CDR3 has 13 amino acids. Per germline, CDR1 MNHEY and CDR2 SMNVEV (reference sequence). Trimming removed 6 bases at V and 7 bases at J, with 13 bases between. In DNA, the CDR3 is TGTGCCAGCAGCGGGGGGGTAGGCCAGCCCCAGCATTTT. Its translation: CASSGGVGQPQHF.

V gene TRBV5-8 combines with J gene TRBJ1-1; 7 bases align to TRBD1. The ends lost 4 bases at V and 0 bases at J; junction bases unmatched: 6. Germline V gives CDR1 SGHTS, CDR2 YDEGEE. CDR3 length equals 15 residues. For the CDR3, the DNA is TGTGCCAGCAGCACCCGACAGGGCCTGAACACTGAAGCTTTCTTT. Protein: CASSTRQGLNTEAFF.